These T cell receptor beta chains were read from a single sample in a study of read filtering for tumor transcriptome and immune sequencing. TCRdb ran MiXCR on the reads and lists one entry per CDR3 protein. This repertoire shows approximately 57,000 distinct CDR3 sequences, about 12% found once; its top ten account for roughly 16%. Sequences were obtained from a population of CD138-negative cells sorted from bone marrow. Receptors originate from a donor older than 35 with multiple myeloma. Both conserved end residues are part of each CDR3. The D gene is left open where the match is weak. Rows give clone size only sometimes, using once, few, many, or a class for an expanded clone.

V gene	clone size	D gene	J gene	CDR3 protein	CDR3 DNA
TRBV12-3/TRBV12-4	many	NA	TRBJ2-2	CASSYILTNTGELFF	TGTGCCAGCAGCTACATTCTGACCAACACCGGGGAGCTGTTTTTT
TRBV6-5	many	TRBD1	TRBJ1-5	CASADRSNQPQHF	TGTGCCAGCGCGGACAGGAGCAATCAGCCCCAGCATTTT
TRBV5-1	NA	NA	TRBJ2-5	CASSLVVGGQETQYF	TGCGCCAGCAGCTTGGTAGTGGGGGGCCAAGAGACTCAGTACTTC
TRBV18	many	NA	TRBJ1-3	CASSPEEGNTIYF	TGTGCCAGCTCACCAGAGGAGGGAAACACCATATATTTT
TRBV6-6	many	TRBD1	TRBJ1-5	CASSPDRGWQPQHF	TGTGCCAGCAGCCCTGACAGGGGGTGGCAGCCCCAGCATTTT
TRBV5-1	many	NA	TRBJ2-3	CASSLPSTDTQYF	TGCGCCAGCAGCTTGCCTAGCACAGATACGCAGTATTTT
TRBV12-3/TRBV12-4	many	TRBD1	TRBJ1-1	CASTPDRGSLKNTEAFF	TGTGCCAGCACCCCGGACAGGGGCTCTTTGAAGAACACTGAAGCTTTCTTT
TRBV3-1	many	TRBD1	TRBJ1-2	CASSQDLDRGRYTF	TGTGCCAGCAGCCAAGATCTTGACAGGGGTCGCTACACCTTC
TRBV6-1	many	TRBD1	TRBJ2-1	CASRARDRGNPEQFF	TGTGCCAGCAGAGCCCGGGACAGGGGGAATCCTGAGCAGTTCTTC
TRBV10-3	many	NA	TRBJ2-5	CAISERELETQYF	TGTGCCATCAGTGAAAGGGAGCTGGAGACCCAGTACTTC
TRBV30	NA	NA	TRBJ1-5	CAWSVLGNSNQPQHF	TGTGCCTGGAGTGTACTAGGGAATAGCAATCAGCCCCAGCATTTT
TRBV6-2/TRBV6-3	few	TRBD1	TRBJ1-5	CASNRDRATYSNQPQHF	TGTGCCAGTAACCGGGACAGGGCGACCTATAGCAATCAGCCCCAGCATTTT
TRBV18	many	NA	TRBJ2-7	CASSRDRESYEQYF	TGTGCCAGCTCACGGGACCGCGAATCCTACGAGCAGTACTTC
TRBV15	many	NA	TRBJ1-5	CATSRDKAGQPQHF	TGTGCCACCAGCAGAGATAAGGCGGGTCAGCCCCAGCATTTT
TRBV18	many	TRBD1	TRBJ2-7	CASSPTGQGGYEQYF	TGTGCCAGCTCACCGACCGGACAGGGAGGTTACGAGCAGTACTTC
TRBV6-1	many	NA	TRBJ2-3	CASSHPHASTDTQYF	TGTGCCAGCAGTCATCCTCACGCGAGCACAGATACGCAGTATTTT
TRBV20-1	NA	TRBD2	TRBJ2-5	CSSEGTSGGRGQETQYF	TGCAGTTCAGAAGGGACTAGCGGGGGGCGCGGGCAAGAGACCCAGTACTTC
TRBV18	NA	TRBD1	TRBJ1-4	CASSSQGLNEKLFF	TGTGCCAGCTCATCACAGGGGTTGAATGAAAAACTGTTTTTT
TRBV12-3/TRBV12-4	many	TRBD2	TRBJ2-1	CASTEGLAGYNEQFF	TGTGCCAGCACCGAAGGACTAGCCGGATACAATGAGCAGTTCTTC
TRBV4-1	few	NA	TRBJ2-2	CASSQEEGARGSAGELFF	TGCGCCAGCAGCCAAGAAGAGGGTGCTAGAGGATCCGCCGGGGAGCTGTTTTTT
TRBV7-9	many	TRBD1	TRBJ1-2	CASSLTGNSIYGYTF	TGTGCCAGCAGCTTGACAGGGAACTCGATCTATGGCTACACCTTC
TRBV5-1	NA	NA	TRBJ2-1	CASSSFGSAYNEQFF	TGCGCCAGCAGCTCGTTCGGAAGCGCCTACAATGAGCAGTTCTTC
TRBV29-1	many	NA	TRBJ2-2	CSVAVNTGELFF	TGCAGCGTGGCCGTAAACACCGGGGAGCTGTTTTTT
TRBV5-1	many	TRBD2	TRBJ2-7	CASSLHPGLAGRSSYEQYF	TGCGCCAGCAGCTTGCATCCGGGACTAGCGGGGCGAAGCTCCTACGAGCAGTACTTC
TRBV5-1	many	TRBD2	TRBJ2-5	CASSFTTSGDQETQYF	TGCGCCAGCAGCTTTACGACTAGCGGGGACCAAGAGACCCAGTACTTC
TRBV2	few	NA	TRBJ2-2	CASSGDPSADTGELFF	TGTGCCAGCTCTGGGGATCCGTCTGCGGACACCGGGGAGCTGTTTTTT
TRBV3-1	many	TRBD1	TRBJ2-7	CASSQDRGLYF	TGTGCCAGCAGCCAAGACAGGGGGCTGTACTTC
TRBV20-1	many	TRBD2	TRBJ2-5	CSARVGTKKETQYF	TGCAGTGCTAGAGTCGGGACTAAAAAAGAGACCCAGTACTTC
TRBV6-1	many	NA	TRBJ2-1	CALRSGGSGGNEQFF	TGTGCCCTCCGGTCCGGGGGTTCGGGTGGCAATGAGCAGTTCTTC